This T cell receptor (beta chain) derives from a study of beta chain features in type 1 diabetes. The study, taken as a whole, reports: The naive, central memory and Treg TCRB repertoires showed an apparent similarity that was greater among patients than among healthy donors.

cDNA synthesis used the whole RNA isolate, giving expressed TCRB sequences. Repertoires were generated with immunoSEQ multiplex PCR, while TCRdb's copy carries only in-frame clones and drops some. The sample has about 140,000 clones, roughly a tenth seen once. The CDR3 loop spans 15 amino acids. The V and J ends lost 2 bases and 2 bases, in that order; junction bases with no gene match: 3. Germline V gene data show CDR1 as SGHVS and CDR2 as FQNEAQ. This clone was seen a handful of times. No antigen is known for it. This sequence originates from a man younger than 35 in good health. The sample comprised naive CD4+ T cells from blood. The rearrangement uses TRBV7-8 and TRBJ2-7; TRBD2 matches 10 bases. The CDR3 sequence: CASSLSSGGAYEQYF. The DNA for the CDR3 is TGTGCCAGCAGCTTATCTAGCGGGGGTGCCTACGAGCAGTACTTC.